This T cell receptor beta chain is from a study of monozygotic twins with inflammatory bowel disease. Reanalyzing the 5' RACE reads, TCRdb keeps one entry per CDR3 protein, without DNA. This repertoire includes a few hundred thousand distinct CDR3 sequences. This receptor was identified in a human donor with ulcerative colitis or Crohn's disease, or a healthy co-twin of an affected twin (not recorded which). Input material: blood.

The CDR3 spells CASSSVTGTSIAYEQYF. The rearrangement links TRBV5-1 to TRBJ2-7; checking the TCRdb D call of TRBD2 is not possible without DNA. The CDR3 extends over 17 amino acids. Per the germline V gene, CDR1 is SGHRS and CDR2 is YFSETQ.